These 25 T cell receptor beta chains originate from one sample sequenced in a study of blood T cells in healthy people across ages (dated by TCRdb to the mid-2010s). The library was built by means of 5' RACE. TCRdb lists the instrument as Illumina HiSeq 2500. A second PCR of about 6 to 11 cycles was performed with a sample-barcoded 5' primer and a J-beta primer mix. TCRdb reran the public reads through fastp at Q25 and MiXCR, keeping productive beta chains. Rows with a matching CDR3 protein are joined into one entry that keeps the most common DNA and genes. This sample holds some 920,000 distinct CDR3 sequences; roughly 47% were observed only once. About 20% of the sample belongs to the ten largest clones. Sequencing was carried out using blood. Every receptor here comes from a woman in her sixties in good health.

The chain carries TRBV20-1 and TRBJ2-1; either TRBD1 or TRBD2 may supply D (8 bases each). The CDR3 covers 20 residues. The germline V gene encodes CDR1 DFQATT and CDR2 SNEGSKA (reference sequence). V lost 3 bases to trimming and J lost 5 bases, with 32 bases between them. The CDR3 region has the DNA TGCAGTGCTAGCGCACGGGGGGTCTCACGGGAGGGACAGGAAGACAATGAGCAGTTCTTC. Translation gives CSASARGVSREGQEDNEQFF.

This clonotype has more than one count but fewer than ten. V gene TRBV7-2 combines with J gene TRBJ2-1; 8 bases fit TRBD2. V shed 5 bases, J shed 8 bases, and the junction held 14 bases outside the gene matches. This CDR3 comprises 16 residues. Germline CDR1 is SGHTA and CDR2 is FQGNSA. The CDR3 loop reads CASSGGGGRISDEQFF. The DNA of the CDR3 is TGTGCCAGCAGCGGGGGGGGCGGGAGGATAAGCGATGAGCAGTTCTTC.

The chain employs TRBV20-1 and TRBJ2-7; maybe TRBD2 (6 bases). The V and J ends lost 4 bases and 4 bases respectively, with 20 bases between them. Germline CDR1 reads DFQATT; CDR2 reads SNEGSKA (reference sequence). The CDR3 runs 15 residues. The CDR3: CSATTLRGLPYEQYF. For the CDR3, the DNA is TGCAGTGCTACCACCCTCCGAGGACTACCTTACGAGCAGTACTTC.

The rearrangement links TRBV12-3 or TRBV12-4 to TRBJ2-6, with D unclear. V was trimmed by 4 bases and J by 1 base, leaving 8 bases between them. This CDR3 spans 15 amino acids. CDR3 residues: CASSSLNSGANVLTF. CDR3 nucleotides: TGTGCCAGCAGTTCCCTAAATTCTGGGGCCAACGTCCTGACTTTC.

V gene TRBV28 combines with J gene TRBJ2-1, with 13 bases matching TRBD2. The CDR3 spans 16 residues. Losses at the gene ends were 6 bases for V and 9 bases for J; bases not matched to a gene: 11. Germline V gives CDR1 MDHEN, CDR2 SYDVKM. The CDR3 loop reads CASSKLAGGGYGEQFF. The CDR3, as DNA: TGTGCCAGCAGCAAACTAGCGGGAGGGGGCTATGGTGAGCAGTTCTTC.

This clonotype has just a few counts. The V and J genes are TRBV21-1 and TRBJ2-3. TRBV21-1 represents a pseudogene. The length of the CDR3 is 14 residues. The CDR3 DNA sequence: TGTGCCAGCAGCAAAGTGCAGCCTCTAGATACGCAGTATTTT. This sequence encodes CASSKVQPLDTQYF.

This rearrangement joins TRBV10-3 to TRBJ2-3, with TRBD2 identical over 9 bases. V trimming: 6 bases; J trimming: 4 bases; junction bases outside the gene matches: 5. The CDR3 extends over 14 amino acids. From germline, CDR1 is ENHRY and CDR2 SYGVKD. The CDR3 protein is CAIRRGGLADTQYF. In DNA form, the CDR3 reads TGTGCCATCAGGCGGGGGGGCCTCGCAGATACGCAGTATTTT.

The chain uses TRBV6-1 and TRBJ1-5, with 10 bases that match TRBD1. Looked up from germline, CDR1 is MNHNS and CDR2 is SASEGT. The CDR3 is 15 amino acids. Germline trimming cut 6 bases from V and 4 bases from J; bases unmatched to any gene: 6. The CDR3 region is CASRMGQGNNQPQHF. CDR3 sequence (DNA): TGTGCCAGCAGGATGGGACAGGGGAATAATCAGCCCCAGCATTTT.

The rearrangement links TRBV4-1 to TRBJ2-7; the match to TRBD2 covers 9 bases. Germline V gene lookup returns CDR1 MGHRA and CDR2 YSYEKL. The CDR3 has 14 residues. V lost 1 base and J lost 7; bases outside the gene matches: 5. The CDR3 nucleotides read TGCGCCAGCAGCCAAGGCCTAGCGGGAAATGAGCAGTACTTC. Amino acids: CASSQGLAGNEQYF.

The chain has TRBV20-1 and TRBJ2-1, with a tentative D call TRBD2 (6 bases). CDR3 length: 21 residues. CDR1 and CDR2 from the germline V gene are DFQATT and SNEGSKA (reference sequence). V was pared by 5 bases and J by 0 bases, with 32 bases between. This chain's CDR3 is CSASSYRDSNYQEGSYNEQFF. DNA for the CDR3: TGCAGTGCTTCCTCGTACCGGGACTCCAACTACCAGGAGGGCTCCTACAATGAGCAGTTCTTC.

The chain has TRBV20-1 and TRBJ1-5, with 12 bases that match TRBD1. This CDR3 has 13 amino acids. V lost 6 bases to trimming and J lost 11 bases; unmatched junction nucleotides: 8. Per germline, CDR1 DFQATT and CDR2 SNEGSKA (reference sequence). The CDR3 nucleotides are TGCAGTGCCGAGGGACAGGGGGCATTTACCCAGCATTTT. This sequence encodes CSAEGQGAFTQHF.

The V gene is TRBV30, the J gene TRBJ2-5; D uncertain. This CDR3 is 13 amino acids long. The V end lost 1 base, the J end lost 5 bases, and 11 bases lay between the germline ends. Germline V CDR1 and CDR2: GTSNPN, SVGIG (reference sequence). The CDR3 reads CAWSATLGETQYF. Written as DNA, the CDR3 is TGTGCCTGGAGTGCGACGTTGGGGGAGACCCAGTACTTC.

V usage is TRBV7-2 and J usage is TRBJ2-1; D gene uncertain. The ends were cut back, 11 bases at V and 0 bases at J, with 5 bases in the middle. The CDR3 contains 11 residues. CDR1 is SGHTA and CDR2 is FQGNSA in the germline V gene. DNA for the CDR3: TGTGCCTGGGGCTCCTACAATGAGCAGTTCTTC. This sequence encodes CAWGSYNEQFF.

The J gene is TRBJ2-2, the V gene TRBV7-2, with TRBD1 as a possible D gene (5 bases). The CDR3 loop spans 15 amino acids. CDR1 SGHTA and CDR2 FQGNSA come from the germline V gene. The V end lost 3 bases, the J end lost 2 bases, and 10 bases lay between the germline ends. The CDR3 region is CASSFRVDNTGELFF. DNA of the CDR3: TGTGCCAGCAGCTTCAGGGTAGATAACACCGGGGAGCTGTTTTTT.

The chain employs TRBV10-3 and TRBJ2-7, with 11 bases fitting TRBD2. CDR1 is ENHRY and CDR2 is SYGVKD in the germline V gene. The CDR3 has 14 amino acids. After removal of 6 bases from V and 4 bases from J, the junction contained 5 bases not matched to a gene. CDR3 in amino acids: CAIRETSGIYEQYF. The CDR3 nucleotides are TGTGCCATCAGGGAGACTAGCGGGATTTACGAGCAGTACTTC.

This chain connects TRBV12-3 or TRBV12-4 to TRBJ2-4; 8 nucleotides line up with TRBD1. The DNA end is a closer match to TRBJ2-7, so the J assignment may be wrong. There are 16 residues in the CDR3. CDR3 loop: CASSLGQGRGNYEQYF. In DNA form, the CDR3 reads TGTGCCAGCAGTCTAGGACAGGGCCGGGGAAACTACGAGCAGTACTTC.

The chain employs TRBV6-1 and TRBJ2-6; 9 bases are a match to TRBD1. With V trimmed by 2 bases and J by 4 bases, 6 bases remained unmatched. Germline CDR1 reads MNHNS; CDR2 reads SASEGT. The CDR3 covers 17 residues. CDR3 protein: CASSERTGATGANVLTF. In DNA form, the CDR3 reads TGTGCCAGCAGTGAACGGACAGGGGCGACCGGGGCCAACGTCCTGACTTTC.

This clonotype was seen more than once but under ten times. The CDR3 sequence: CASSRIRTGIYQETQYF. CDR3 DNA: TGCGCCAGCAGCAGAATCCGGACAGGAATCTACCAAGAGACCCAGTACTTC. The gene calls are TRBV5-1 and TRBJ2-5; 7 nucleotides match TRBD1. Germline V gene sequence: CDR1 SGHRS, CDR2 YFSETQ. The length of the CDR3 is 17 residues. Unmatched junction bases numbered 12, after V lost 4 bases and J lost 0 bases.

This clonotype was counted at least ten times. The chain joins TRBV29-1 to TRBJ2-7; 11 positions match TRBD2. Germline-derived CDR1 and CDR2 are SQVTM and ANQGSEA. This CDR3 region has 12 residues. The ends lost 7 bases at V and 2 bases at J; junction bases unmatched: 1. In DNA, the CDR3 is TGCAGCGCGGGACTAGCGGCCTACGAGCAGTACTTC. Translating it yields CSAGLAAYEQYF.

The CDR3: CASSYPKSGQAGEQYF. The DNA of the CDR3 is TGTGCCAGCAGTTACCCTAAATCAGGACAGGCAGGGGAGCAGTACTTC. The chain uses TRBV6-6 and TRBJ2-7; 7 bases match TRBD1. V trimming: 2 bases; J trimming: 7 bases; junction bases outside the gene matches: 14. CDR1 is MNHNY, CDR2 SVGAGI, per germline (reference sequence). This CDR3 has 16 amino acids.

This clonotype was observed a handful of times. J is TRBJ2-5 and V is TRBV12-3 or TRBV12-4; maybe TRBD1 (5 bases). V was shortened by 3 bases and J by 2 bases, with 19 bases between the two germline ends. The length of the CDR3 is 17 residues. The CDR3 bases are TGTGCCAGCAGTTTGGGGCTCTTGGTTCGGGTGCAAGAGACCCAGTACTTC. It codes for CASSLGLLVRVQETQYF.

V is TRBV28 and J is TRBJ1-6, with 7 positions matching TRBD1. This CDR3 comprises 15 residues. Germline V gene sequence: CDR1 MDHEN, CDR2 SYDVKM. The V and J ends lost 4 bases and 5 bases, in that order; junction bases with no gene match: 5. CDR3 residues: CASSSGQDHNSPLHF. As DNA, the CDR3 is TGTGCCAGCAGTTCCGGACAGGACCATAATTCACCCCTCCACTTT.

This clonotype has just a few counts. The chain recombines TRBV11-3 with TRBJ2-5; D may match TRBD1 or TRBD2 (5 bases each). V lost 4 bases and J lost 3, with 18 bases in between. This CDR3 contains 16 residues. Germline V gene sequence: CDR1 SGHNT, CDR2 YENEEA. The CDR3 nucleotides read TGTGCCAGCAGCTCCGGAGGTTGGGGCAGGGAAGAGACCCAGTACTTC. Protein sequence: CASSSGGWGREETQYF.

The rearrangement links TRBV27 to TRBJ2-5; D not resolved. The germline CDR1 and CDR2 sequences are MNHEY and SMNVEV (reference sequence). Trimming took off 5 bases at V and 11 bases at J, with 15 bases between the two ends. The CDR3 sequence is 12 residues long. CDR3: CASSRGGGSQYF. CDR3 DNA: TGTGCCAGCAGTCGCGGCGGTGGCAGTCAGTACTTC.

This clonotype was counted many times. For the CDR3, the DNA is TGCGCCAGCAGCCACGGGGGGACCCTCGGGTCCTACGAGCAGTACTTC. Protein: CASSHGGTLGSYEQYF. The V call is TRBV4-1, the J call TRBJ2-7; 7 nucleotides match TRBD2. This CDR3 has 16 residues. CDR1 is MGHRA, CDR2 YSYEKL, per germline. The V segment lost 3 bases and the J segment 1 base; nucleotides outside the gene matches: 9.